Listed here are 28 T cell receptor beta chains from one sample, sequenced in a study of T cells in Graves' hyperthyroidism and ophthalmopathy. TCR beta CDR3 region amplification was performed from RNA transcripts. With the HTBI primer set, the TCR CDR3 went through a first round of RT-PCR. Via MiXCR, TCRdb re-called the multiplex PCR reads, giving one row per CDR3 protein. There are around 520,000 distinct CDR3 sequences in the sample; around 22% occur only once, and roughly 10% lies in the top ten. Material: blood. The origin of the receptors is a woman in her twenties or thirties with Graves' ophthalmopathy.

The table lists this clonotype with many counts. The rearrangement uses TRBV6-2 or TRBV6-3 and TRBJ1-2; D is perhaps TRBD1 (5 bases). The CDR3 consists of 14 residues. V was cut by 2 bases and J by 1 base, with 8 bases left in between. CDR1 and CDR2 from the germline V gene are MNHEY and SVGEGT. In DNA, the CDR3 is TGTGCCAGCAGTTACCCGACAGATAACTATGGCTACACCTTC. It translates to CASSYPTDNYGYTF.

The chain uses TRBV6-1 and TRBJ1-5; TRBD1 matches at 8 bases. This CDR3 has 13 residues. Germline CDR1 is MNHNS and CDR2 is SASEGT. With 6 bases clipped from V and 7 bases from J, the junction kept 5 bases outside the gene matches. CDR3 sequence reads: CASRGQGVQPQHF. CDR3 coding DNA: TGTGCCAGCAGAGGACAGGGCGTACAGCCCCAGCATTTT.

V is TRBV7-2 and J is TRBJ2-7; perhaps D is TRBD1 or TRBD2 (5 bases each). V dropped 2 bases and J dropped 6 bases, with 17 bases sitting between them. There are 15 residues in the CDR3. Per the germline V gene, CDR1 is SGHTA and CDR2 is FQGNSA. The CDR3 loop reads CASSLLAQVLGEQYF. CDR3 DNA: TGTGCCAGCAGCTTACTAGCACAGGTCCTCGGCGAGCAGTACTTC.

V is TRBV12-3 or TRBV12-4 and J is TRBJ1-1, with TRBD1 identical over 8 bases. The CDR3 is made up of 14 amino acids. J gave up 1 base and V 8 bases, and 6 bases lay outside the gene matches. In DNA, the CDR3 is TGTGCCAGCTGCTGGGGGACAGGGAACACTGAAGCTTTCTTT. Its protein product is CASCWGTGNTEAFF.

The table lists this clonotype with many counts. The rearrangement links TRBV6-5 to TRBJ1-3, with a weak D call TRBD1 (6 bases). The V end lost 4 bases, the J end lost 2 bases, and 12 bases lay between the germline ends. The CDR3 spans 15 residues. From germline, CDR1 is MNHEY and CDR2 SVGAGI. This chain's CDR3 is CASSSTGRTGNTIYF. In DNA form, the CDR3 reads TGTGCCAGCAGTTCTACAGGGAGGACTGGAAACACCATATATTTT.

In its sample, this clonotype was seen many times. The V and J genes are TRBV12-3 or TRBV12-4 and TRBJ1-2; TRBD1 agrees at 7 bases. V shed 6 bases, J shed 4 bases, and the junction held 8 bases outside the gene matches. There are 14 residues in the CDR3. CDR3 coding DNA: TGTGCCAGCAGCATTGACAGGGTAGTCTATGGCTACACCTTC. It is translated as CASSIDRVVYGYTF.

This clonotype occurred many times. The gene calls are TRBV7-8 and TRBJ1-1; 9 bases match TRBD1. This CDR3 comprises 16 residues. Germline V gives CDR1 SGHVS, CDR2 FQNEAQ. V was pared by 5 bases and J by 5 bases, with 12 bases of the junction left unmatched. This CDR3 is CASSPAQGAGVTEAFF. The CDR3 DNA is TGTGCCAGCAGCCCAGCACAGGGGGCGGGGGTAACTGAAGCTTTCTTT.

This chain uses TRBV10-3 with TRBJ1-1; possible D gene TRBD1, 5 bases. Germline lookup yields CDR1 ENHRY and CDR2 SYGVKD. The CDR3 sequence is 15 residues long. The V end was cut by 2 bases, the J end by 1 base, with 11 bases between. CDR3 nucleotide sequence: TGTGCCATCAGTGAGCCCTCTGGGGCGAACACTGAAGCTTTCTTT. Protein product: CAISEPSGANTEAFF.

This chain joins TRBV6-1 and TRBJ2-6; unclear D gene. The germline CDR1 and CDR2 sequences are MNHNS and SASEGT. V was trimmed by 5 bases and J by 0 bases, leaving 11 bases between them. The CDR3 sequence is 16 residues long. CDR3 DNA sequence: TGTGCCAGCAGTCAAGGACGGAGCTCTGGGGCCAACGTCCTGACTTTC. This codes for CASSQGRSSGANVLTF.

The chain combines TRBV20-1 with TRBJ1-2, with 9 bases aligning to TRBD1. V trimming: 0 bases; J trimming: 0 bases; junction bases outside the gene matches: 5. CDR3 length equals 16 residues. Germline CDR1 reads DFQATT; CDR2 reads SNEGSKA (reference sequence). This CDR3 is CSAREPGTGTNYGYTF. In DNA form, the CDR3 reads TGCAGTGCTAGAGAACCCGGGACAGGGACTAACTATGGCTACACCTTC.

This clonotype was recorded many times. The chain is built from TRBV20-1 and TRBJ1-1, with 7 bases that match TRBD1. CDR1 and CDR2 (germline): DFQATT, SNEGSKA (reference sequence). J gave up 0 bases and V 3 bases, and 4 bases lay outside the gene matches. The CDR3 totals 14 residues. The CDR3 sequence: CSARGDRVNTEAFF. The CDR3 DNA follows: TGCAGTGCTAGGGGTGACAGGGTGAACACTGAAGCTTTCTTT.

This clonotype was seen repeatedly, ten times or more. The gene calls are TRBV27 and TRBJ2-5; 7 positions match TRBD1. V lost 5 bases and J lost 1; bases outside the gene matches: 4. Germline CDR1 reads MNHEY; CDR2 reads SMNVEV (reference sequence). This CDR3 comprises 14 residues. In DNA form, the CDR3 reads TGTGCCAGCAGTGACGACAGGGCCCAAGAGACCCAGTACTTC. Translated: CASSDDRAQETQYF.

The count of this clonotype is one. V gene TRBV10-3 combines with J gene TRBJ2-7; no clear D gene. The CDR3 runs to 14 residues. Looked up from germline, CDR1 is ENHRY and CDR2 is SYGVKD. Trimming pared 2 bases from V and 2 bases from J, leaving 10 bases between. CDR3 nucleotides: TGTGCCATCAGTGAGCGCTCGCCTGCCTACGAGCAGTACTTC. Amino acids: CAISERSPAYEQYF.

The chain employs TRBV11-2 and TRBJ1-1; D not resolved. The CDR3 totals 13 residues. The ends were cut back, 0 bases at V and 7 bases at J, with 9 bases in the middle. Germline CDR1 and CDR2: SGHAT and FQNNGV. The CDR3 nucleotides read TGTGCCAGCAGCTTAGATAGGGCCCGTGAAGCTTTCTTT. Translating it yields CASSLDRAREAFF.

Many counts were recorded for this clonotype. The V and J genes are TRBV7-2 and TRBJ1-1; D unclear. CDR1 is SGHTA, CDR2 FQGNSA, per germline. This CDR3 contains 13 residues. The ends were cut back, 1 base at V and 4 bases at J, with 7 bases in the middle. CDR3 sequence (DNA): TGTGCCAGCAGCTTAGGAACCTTCACTGAAGCTTTCTTT. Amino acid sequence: CASSLGTFTEAFF.

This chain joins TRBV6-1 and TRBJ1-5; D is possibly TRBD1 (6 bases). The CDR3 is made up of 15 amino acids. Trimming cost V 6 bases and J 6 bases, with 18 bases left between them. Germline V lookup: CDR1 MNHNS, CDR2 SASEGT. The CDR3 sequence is CASRTGDRSSQPQHF. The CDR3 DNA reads TGTGCCAGCAGGACAGGAGACCGGAGTAGTCAGCCCCAGCATTTT.

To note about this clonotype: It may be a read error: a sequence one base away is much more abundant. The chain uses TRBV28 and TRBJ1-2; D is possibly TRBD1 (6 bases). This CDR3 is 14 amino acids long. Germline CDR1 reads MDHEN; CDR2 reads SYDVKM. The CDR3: CASSLAGEVYGHSF. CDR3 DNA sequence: TGTGCCAGCAGTTTGGCAGGGGAGGTCTATGGCCACAGCTTC.

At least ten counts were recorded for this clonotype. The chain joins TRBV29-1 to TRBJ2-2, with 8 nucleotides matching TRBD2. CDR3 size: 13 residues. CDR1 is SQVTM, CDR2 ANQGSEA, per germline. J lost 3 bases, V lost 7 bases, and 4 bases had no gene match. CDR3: CSGSGEDTGELFF. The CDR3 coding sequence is TGCAGCGGTAGCGGGGAAGACACCGGGGAGCTGTTTTTT.

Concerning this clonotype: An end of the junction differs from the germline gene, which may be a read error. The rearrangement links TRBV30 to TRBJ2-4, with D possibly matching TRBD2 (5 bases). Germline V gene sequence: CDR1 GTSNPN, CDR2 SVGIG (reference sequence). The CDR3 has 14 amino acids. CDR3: CAWMPRLAKNIKYF. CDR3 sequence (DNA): TGTGCCTGGATGCCCAGGCTAGCCAAAAACATTAAGTACTTC.

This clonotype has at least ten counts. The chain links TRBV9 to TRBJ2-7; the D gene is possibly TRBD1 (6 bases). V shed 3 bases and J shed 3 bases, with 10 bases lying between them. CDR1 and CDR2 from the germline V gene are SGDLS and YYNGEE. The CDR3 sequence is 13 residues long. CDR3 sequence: CASSDLTGYEQYF. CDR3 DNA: TGTGCCAGCAGCGATTTGACAGGCTACGAGCAGTACTTC. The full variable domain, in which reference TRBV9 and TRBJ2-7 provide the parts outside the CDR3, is DSGVTQTPKHLITATGQRVTLRCSPRSGDLSVYWYQQSLDQGLQFLIQYYNGEERAKGNILERFSAQQFPDLHSELNLSSLELGDSALYFCASSDLTGYEQYFGPGTRLTVT.

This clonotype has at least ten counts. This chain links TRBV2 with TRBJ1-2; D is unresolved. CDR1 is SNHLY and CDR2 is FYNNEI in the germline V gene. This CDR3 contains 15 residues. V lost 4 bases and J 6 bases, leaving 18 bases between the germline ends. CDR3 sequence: CASSGRTANAHGYTF. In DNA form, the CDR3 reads TGTGCCAGCAGTGGGCGAACAGCAAATGCACATGGCTACACCTTC. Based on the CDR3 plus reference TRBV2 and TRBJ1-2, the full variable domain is EPEVTQTPSHQVTQMGQEVILRCVPISNHLYFYWYRQILGQKVEFLVSFYNNEISEKSEIFDDQFSVERPDGSNFTLKIRSTKLEDSAMYFCASSGRTANAHGYTFGSGTRLTVV.

The CDR3 sequence is CASSLYRGGAPGNQPQHF. For the CDR3, the DNA is TGTGCCAGCAGCTTATATCGCGGTGGGGCCCCCGGCAATCAGCCCCAGCATTTT. The chain employs TRBV11-1 and TRBJ1-5; TRBD1 is a possible D gene (5 bases). CDR1 SGHAT and CDR2 FQDESV come from the germline V gene (reference sequence). V was cut by 2 bases and J by 2 bases, with 19 bases left in between. CDR3 length: 18 amino acids.

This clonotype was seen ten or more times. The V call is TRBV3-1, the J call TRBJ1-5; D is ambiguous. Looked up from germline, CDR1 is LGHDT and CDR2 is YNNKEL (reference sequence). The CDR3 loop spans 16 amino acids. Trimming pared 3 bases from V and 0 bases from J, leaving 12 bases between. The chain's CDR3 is CASSHSRRYSNQPQHF. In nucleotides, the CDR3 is TGTGCCAGCAGCCACTCGCGACGGTATAGCAATCAGCCCCAGCATTTT.

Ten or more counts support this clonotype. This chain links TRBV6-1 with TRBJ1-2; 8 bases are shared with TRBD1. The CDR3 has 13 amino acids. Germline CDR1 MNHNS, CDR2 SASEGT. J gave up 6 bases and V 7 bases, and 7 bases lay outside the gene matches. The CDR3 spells CASKMDRDHGYTF. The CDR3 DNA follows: TGTGCCAGCAAGATGGACAGGGACCATGGCTACACCTTC.

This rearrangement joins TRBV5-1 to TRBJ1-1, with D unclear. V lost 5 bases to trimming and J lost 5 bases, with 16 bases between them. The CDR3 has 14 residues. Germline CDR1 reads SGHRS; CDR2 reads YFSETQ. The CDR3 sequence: CASSEYSGRTEAFF. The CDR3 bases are TGCGCCAGCAGTGAGTACAGTGGGAGAACTGAAGCTTTCTTT.

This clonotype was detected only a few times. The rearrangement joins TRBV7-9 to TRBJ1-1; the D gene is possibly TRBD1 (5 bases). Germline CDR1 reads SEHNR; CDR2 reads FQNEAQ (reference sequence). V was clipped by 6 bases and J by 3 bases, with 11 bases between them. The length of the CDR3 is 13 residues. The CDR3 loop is CASRRGEDTEAFF. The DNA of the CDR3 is TGTGCCAGCAGGCGAGGGGAGGACACTGAAGCTTTCTTT.

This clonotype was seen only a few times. The CDR3 coding sequence is TGTGCCAGTAGTAACACAGGGGAAGCTTTCTTT. Translation: CASSNTGEAFF. The rearrangement links TRBV19 to TRBJ1-1; perhaps TRBD1 as D (6 bases). Germline-derived CDR1 and CDR2 are LNHDA and SQIVND (reference sequence). Deletions cut 4 bases from V and 8 bases from J, with 8 bases between. The CDR3 is 11 residues long.

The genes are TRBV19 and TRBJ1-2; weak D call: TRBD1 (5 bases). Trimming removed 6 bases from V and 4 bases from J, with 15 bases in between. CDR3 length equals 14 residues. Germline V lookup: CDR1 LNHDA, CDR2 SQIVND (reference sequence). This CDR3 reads CASSPAQGAYGYTF. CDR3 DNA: TGTGCCAGTAGCCCGGCTCAAGGGGCCTATGGCTACACCTTC.